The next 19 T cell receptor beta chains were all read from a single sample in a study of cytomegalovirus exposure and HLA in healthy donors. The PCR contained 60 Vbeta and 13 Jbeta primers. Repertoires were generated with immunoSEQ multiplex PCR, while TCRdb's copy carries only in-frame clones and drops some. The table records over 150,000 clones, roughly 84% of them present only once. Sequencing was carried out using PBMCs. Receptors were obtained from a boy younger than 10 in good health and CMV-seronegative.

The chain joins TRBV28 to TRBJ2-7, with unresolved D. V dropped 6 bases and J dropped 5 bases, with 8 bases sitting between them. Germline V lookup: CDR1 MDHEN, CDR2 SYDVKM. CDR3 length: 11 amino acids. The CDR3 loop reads CASSLVHEQYF. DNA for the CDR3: TGTGCCAGCAGCCTAGTTCACGAGCAGTACTTC.

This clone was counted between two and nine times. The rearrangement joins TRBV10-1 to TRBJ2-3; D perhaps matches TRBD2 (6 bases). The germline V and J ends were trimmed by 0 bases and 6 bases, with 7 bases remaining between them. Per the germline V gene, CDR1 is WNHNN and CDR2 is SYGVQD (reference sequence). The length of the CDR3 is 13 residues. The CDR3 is CASSESGGDTQYF. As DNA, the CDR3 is TGCGCCAGCAGTGAGTCGGGGGGTGATACGCAGTATTTT.

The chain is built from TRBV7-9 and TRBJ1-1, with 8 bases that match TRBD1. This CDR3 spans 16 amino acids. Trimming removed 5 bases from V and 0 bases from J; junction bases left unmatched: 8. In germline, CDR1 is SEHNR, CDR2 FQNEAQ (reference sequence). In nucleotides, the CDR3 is TGTGCCAGCAGCCCGGACAGGGTGCCTATGAACACTGAAGCTTTCTTT. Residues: CASSPDRVPMNTEAFF. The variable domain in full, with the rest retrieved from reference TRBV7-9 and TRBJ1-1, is DTGVSQNPRHKITKRGQNVTFRCDPISEHNRLYWYRQTLGQGPEFLTYFQNEAQLEKSRLLSDRFSAERPKGSFSTLEIQRTEQGDSAMYLCASSPDRVPMNTEAFFGQGTRLTVV.

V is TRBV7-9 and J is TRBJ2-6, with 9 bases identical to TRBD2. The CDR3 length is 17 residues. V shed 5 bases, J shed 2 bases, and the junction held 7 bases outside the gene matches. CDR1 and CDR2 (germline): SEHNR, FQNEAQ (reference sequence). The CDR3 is CASSPVVAGAGANVLTF. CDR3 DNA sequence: TGTGCCAGCAGCCCCGTGGTAGCGGGAGCTGGGGCCAACGTCCTGACTTTC.

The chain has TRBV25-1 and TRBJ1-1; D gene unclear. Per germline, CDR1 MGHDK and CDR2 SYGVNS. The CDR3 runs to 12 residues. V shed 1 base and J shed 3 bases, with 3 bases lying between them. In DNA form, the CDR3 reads TGTGCCAGCAGTGAATTAGACACTGAAGCTTTCTTT. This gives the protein CASSELDTEAFF.

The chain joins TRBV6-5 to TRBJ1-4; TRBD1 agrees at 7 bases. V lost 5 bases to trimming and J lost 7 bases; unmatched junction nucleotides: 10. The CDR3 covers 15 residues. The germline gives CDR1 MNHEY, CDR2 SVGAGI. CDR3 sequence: CASSPHRGGFEKLFF. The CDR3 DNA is TGTGCCAGCAGTCCCCACAGGGGAGGTTTTGAAAAACTGTTTTTT.

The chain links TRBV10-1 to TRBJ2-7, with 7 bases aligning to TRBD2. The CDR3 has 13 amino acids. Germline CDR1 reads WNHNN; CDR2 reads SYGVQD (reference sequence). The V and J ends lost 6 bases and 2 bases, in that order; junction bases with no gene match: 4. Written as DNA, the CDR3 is TGCGCCAGCAGCGCCGCGGGAGCCTACGAGCAGTACTTC. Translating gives CASSAAGAYEQYF.

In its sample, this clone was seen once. CDR3 sequence (DNA): TGTGCCAGCAGTGAAGCTGGGACTAGCAGATTCTACGAGCAGTACTTC. Translation: CASSEAGTSRFYEQYF. This chain joins TRBV6-1 and TRBJ2-7; 9 nucleotides align to TRBD2. Germline CDR1 and CDR2: MNHNS and SASEGT. The CDR3 runs to 16 residues. Trimming cost V 0 bases and J 3 bases; bases outside gene matches: 6.

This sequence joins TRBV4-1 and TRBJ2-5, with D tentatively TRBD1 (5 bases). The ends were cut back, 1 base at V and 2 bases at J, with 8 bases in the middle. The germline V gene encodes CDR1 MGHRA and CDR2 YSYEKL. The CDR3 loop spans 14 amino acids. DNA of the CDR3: TGCGCCAGCAGCCAAGTGTCAGGGCAAGAGACCCAGTACTTC. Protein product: CASSQVSGQETQYF.

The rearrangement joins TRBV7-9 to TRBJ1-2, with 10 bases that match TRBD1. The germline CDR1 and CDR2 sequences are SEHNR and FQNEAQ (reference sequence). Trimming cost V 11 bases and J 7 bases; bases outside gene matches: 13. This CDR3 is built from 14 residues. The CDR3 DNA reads TGTGCCGGATCCAAAGACAGGGGGCCTCTTGGCTACACCTTC. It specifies CAGSKDRGPLGYTF. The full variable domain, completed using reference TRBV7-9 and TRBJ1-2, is DTGVSQNPRHKITKRGQNVTFRCDPISEHNRLYWYRQTLGQGPEFLTYFQNEAQLEKSRLLSDRFSAERPKGSFSTLEIQRTEQGDSAMYLCAGSKDRGPLGYTFGSGTRLTVV.

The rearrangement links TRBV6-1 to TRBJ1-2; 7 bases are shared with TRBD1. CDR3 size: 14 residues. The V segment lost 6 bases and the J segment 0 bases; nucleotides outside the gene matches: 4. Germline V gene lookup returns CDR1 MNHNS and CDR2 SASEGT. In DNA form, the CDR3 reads TGTGCCAGCAGGGGGACAGTGCCTAACTATGGCTACACCTTC. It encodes CASRGTVPNYGYTF.

Here the CDR3 reads CASSSAGTVSEKLFF. The CDR3 nucleotides read TGTGCCAGCAGTTCGGCCGGGACAGTATCCGAAAAACTGTTTTTT. The gene calls are TRBV6-6 and TRBJ1-4, with 7 bases identical to TRBD1. Looked up from germline, CDR1 is MNHNY and CDR2 is SVGAGI (reference sequence). CDR3 length: 15 residues. The junction had 10 bases not matched to a gene; V was cut back by 4 bases and J by 8 bases.

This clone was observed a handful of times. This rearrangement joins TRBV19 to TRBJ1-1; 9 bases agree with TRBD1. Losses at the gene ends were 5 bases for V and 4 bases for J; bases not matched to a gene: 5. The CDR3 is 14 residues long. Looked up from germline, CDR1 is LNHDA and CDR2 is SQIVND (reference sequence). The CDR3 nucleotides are TGTGCCAGTAGTCCGGGACAGGGAGGCACTGAAGCTTTCTTT. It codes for CASSPGQGGTEAFF.

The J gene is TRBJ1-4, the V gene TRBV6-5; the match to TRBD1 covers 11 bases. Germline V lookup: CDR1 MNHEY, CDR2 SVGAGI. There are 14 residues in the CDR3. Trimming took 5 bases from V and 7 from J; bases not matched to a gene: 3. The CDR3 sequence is CASSRGTGGEKLFF. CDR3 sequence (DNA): TGTGCCAGCAGTCGCGGGACAGGGGGTGAAAAACTGTTTTTT.

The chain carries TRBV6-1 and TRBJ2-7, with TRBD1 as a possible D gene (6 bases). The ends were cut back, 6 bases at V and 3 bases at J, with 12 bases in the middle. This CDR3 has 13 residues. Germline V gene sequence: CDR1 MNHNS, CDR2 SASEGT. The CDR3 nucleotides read TGTGCCAGCAGGACAGACAGGTTCTACGAGCAGTACTTC. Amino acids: CASRTDRFYEQYF.

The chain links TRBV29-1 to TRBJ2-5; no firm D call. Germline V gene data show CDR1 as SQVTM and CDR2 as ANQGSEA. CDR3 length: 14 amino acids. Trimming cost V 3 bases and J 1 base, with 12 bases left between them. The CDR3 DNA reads TGCAGCGTTGAGGCTCGGCTAGTCCAAGAGACCCAGTACTTC. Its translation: CSVEARLVQETQYF.

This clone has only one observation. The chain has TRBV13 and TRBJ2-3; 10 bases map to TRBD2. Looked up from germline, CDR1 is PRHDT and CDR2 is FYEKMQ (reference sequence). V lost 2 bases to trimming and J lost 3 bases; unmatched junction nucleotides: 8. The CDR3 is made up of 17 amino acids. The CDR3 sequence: CASSLKYRAGGTDTQYF. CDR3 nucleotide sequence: TGTGCCAGCAGCTTAAAGTATCGAGCGGGAGGGACAGATACGCAGTATTTT. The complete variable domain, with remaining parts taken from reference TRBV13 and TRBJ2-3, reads AAGVIQSPRHLIKEKRETATLKCYPIPRHDTVYWYQQGPGQDPQFLISFYEKMQSDKGSIPDRFSAQQFSDYHSELNMSSLELGDSALYFCASSLKYRAGGTDTQYFGPGTRLTVL.

The CDR3 DNA follows: TGTGCCAGCAGTCTCCGGGTCGGAGGGAATCAGCCCCAGCATTTT. Protein sequence: CASSLRVGGNQPQHF. The gene calls are TRBV28 and TRBJ1-5; D remains ambiguous. Germline CDR1 and CDR2: MDHEN and SYDVKM. Trimming shortened V by 5 bases and J by 4 bases, and 15 bases separated the two germline ends. CDR3 length: 15 residues.

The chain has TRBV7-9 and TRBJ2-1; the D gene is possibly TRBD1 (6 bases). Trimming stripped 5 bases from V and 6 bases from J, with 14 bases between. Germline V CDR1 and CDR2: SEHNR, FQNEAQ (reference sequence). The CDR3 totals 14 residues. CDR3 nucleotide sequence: TGTGCCAGCAGCCCCCACAGGGATCCCAATGAGCAGTTCTTC. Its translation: CASSPHRDPNEQFF.